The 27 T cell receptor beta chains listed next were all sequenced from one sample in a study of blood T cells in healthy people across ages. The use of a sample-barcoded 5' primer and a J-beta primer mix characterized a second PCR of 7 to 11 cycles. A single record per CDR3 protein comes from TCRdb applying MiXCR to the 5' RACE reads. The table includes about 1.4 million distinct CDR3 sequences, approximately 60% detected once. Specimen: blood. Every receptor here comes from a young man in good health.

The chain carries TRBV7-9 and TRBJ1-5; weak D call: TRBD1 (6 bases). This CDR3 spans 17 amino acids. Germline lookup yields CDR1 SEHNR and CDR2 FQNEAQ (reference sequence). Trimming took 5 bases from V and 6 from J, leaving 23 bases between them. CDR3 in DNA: TGTGCCAGCAGCGGAGGGGCAGCTGTCGCAGGGGTTCAGCCCCAGCATTTT. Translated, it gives CASSGGAAVAGVQPQHF.

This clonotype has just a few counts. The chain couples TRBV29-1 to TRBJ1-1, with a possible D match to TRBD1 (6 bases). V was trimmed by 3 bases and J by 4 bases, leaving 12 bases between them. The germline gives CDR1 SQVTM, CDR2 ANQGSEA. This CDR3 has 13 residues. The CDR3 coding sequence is TGCAGCGTTGAGGGACAACGGGGCACTGAAGCTTTCTTT. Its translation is CSVEGQRGTEAFF.

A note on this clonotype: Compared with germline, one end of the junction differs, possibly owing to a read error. CDR3 protein: CASSLGRASTDTQYF. The CDR3, as DNA: TGTGCTAGCAGCTTGGGCAGGGCTAGCACAGATACGCAGTATTTT. The V gene is TRBV7-7, the J gene TRBJ2-3; the D gene is possibly TRBD1 (5 bases). Germline V gene sequence: CDR1 SSHAT, CDR2 FNYEAQ (reference sequence). CDR3 length: 15 residues. Full variable domain (rest looked up from reference TRBV7-7 and TRBJ2-3): GAGVSQSPRYKVTKRGQDVTLRCDPISSHATLYWYQQALGQGPEFLTYFNYEAQPDKSGLPSDRFSAERPEGSISTLTIQRTEQRDSAMYRCASSLGRASTDTQYFGPGTRLTVL.

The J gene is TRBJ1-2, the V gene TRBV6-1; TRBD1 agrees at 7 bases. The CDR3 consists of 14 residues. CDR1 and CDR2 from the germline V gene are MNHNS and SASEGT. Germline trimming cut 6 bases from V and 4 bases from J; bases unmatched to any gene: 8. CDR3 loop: CASRAGTAGYGYTF. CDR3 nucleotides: TGTGCCAGCAGGGCAGGGACAGCAGGCTATGGCTACACCTTC.

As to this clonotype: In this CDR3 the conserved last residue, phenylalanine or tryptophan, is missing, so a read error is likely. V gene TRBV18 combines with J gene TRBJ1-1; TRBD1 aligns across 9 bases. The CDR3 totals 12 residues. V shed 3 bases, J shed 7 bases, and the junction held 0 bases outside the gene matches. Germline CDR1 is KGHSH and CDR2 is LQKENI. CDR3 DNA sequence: TGTGCCAGCTCACCGGGACAGGGTGAAGCTTTCGTT. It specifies CASSPGQGEAFV.

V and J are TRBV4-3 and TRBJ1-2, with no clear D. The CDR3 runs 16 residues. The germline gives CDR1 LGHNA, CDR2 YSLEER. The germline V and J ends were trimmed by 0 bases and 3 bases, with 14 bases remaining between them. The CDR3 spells CASSQDLMTNDYGYTF. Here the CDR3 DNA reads TGCGCCAGCAGCCAAGATCTGATGACAAACGACTATGGCTACACCTTC.

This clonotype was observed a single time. The CDR3 is CASSLDVAGVNEQFF. CDR3 bases: TGTGCCAGCAGCTTAGACGTAGCAGGAGTTAATGAGCAGTTCTTC. The rearrangement joins TRBV11-2 to TRBJ2-1; D gene ambiguous. This CDR3 is built from 15 residues. The V end was cut by 0 bases, the J end by 7 bases, with 13 bases between. Germline values: CDR1 SGHAT, CDR2 FQNNGV.

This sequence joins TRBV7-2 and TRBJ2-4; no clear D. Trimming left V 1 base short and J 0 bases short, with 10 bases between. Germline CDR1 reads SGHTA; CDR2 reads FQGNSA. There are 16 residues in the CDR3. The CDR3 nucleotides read TGTGCCAGCAGCTTAGTGGCGACTGGAGCCAAAAACATTCAGTACTTC. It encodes CASSLVATGAKNIQYF.

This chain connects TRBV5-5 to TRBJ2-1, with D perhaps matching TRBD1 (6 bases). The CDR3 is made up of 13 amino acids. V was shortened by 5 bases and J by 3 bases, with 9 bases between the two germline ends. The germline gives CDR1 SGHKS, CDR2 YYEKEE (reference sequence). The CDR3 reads CASSQGHYNEQFF. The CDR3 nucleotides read TGTGCCAGCAGTCAGGGACACTACAATGAGCAGTTCTTC.

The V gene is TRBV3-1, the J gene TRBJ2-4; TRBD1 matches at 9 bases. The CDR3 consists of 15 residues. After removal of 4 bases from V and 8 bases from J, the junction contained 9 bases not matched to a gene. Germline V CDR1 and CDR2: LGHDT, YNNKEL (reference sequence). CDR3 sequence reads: CASSPVGQGYHIQYF. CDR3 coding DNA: TGTGCCAGCAGCCCGGTCGGACAGGGGTATCACATTCAGTACTTC.

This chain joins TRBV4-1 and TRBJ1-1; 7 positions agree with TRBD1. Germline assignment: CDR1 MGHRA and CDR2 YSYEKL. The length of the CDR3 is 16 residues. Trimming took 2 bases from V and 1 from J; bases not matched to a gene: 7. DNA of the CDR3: TGCGCCAGCAGCCAAATAGAGGGGGCCAGGAACACTGAAGCTTTCTTT. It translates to CASSQIEGARNTEAFF.

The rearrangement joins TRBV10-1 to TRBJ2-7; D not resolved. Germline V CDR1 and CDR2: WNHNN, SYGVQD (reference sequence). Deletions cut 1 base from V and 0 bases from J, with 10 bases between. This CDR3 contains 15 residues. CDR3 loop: CASSEWVQSSYEQYF. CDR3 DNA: TGCGCCAGCAGTGAGTGGGTCCAGAGCTCCTACGAGCAGTACTTC.

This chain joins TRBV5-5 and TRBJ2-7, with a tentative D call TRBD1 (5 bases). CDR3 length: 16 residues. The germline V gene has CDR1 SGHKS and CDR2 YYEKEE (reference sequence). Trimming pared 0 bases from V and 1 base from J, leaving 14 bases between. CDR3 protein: CASSLDRPHSSYEQYF. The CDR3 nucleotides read TGTGCCAGCAGCTTGGACAGGCCTCATAGTTCCTACGAGCAGTACTTC.

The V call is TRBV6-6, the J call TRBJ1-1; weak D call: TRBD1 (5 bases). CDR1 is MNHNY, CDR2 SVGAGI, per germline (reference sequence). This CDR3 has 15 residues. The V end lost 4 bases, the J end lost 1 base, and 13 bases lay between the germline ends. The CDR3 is CASSWGTTGNTEAFF. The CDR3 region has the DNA TGTGCCAGCAGTTGGGGCACAACAGGGAACACTGAAGCTTTCTTT.

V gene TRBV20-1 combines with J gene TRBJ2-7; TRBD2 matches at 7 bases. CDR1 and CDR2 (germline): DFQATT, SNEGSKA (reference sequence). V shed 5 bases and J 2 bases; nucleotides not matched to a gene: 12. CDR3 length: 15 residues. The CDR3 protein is CSARPLSSGTYEQYF. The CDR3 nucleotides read TGCAGTGCTCGCCCCCTTTCTAGCGGCACCTACGAGCAGTACTTC.

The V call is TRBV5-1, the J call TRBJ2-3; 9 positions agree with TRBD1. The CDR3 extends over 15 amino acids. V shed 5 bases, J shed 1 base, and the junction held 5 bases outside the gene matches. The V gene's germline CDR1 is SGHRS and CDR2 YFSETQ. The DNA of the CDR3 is TGCGCCAGCAGACGGACAGGGGAGGGCACAGATACGCAGTATTTT. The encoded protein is CASRRTGEGTDTQYF.

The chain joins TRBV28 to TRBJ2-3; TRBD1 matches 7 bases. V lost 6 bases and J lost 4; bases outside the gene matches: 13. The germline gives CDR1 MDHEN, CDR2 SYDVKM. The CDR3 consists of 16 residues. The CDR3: CASRPPTGWVSDTQYF. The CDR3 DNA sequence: TGTGCCAGCAGACCTCCGACAGGGTGGGTCTCAGATACGCAGTATTTT.

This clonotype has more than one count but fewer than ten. The CDR3 is CASSPQVEQFF. Here the CDR3 DNA reads TGTGCCAGCAGTCCTCAGGTTGAGCAGTTCTTC. The genes are TRBV12-3 or TRBV12-4 and TRBJ2-1; no clear D. V was trimmed by 5 bases and J by 9 bases, leaving 8 bases between them. There are 11 residues in the CDR3.

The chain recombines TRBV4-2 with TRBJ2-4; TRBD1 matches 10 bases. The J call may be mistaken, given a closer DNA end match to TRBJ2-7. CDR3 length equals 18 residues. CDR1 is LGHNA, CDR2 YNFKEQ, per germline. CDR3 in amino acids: CASSQGLLAGTGANEQYF. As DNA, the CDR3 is TGTGCCAGCAGCCAAGGGCTCCTTGCCGGGACAGGGGCCAACGAGCAGTACTTC.

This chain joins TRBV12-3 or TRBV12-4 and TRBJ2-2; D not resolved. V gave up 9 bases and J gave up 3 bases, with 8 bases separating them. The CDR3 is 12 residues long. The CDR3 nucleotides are TGTGCCAGTTTTCTAGACACCGGGGAGCTGTTTTTT. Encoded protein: CASFLDTGELFF.

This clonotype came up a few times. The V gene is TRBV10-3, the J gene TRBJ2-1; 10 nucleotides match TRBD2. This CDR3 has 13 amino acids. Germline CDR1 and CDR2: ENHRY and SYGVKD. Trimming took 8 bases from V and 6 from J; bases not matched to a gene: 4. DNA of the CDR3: TGTGCCATCGGGCTAGCGGGGGCCAATGAGCAGTTCTTC. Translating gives CAIGLAGANEQFF.

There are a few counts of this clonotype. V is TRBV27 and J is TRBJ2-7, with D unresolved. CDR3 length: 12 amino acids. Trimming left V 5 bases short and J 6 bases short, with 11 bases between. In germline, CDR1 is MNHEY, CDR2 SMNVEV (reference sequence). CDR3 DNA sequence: TGTGCCAGCAGTCCTTCCCCCTGCGAGCAGTACTTC. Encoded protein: CASSPSPCEQYF.

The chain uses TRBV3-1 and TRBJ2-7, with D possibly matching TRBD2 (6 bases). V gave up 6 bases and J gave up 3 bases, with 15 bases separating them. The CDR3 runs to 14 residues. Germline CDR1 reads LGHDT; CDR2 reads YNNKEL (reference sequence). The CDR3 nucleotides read TGTGCCAGCAGTAACAGACTAGGGGACTACGAGCAGTACTTC. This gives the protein CASSNRLGDYEQYF.

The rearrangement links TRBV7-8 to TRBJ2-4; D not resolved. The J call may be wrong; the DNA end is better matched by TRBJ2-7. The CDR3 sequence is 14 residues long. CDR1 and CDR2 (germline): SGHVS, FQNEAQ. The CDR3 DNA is TGTGCCAGCAGCTTAGGACTTTTACCCTACGAGCAGTACTTC. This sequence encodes CASSLGLLPYEQYF.

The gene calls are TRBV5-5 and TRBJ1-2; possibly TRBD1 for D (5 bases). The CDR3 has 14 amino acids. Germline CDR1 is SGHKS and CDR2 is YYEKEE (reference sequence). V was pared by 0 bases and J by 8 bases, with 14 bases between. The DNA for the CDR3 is TGTGCCAGCAGCTTGGAATGGCAGGGAGGAGGCTACACCTTC. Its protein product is CASSLEWQGGGYTF.

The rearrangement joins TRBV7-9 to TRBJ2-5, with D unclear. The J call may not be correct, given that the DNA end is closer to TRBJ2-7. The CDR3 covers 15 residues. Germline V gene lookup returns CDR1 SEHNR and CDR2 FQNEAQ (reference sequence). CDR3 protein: CASIPLSGPPYEQYF. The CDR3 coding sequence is TGTGCCAGCATCCCCCTCAGTGGGCCCCCCTACGAGCAGTACTTC.

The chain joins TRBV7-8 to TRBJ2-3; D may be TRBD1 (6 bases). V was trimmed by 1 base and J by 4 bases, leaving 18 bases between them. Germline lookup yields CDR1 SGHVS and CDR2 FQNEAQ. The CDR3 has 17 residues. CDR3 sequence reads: CASSLVWLQGRADTQYF. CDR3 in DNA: TGTGCCAGCAGCTTAGTGTGGCTTCAGGGGCGGGCAGATACGCAGTATTTT.